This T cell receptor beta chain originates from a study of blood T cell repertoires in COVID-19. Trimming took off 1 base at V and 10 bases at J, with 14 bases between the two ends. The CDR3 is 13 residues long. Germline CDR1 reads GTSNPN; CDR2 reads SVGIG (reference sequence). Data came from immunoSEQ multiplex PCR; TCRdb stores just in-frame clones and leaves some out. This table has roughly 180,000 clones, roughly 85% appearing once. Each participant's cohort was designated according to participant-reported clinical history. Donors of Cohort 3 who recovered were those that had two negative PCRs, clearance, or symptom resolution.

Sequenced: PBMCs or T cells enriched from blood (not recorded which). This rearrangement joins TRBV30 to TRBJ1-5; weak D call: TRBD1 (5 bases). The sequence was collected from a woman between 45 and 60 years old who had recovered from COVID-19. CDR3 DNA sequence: TGTGCCTGGAGTGATTCGGAGGGGAGCCCCCAGCATTTT. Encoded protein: CAWSDSEGSPQHF.